What follows are 19 T cell receptor beta chains derived from one specimen sequenced in a study of T cell clonotyping in hematopoietic cell transplantation. The sample's time point: recipient sample about 28 days before transplant, after cytoreduction. Produced via immunoSEQ multiplex PCR; TCRdb's table is partial and in-frame only. The table shows approximately 26,000 clones, with about 93% occurring only once. This specimen was peripheral blood mononuclear cells, taken before stem cell transplant. The receptors were gathered from a man aged 45-65 years with acute myeloid leukemia. Some clones in this sample may be carry-over from other donors' samples.

The chain's CDR3 is CASSPYQGMNTEAFF. CDR3 bases: TGTGCCAGCAGCCCCTATCAGGGGATGAACACTGAAGCTTTCTTT. The rearrangement uses TRBV11-1 and TRBJ1-1, with D maybe TRBD1 (6 bases). This CDR3 has 15 amino acids. Germline CDR1 reads SGHAT; CDR2 reads FQDESV (reference sequence). The ends were cut back, 5 bases at V and 0 bases at J, with 13 bases in the middle.

This chain connects TRBV7-2 to TRBJ2-1; unclear D gene. Germline CDR1 is SGHTA and CDR2 is FQGNSA. Trimming pared 4 bases from V and 12 bases from J, leaving 16 bases between. CDR3 length: 13 residues. The CDR3 is CASSSRTRLGQFF. The CDR3 DNA sequence: TGTGCCAGCAGCTCCCGGACGAGGTTAGGGCAGTTCTTC.

The V call is TRBV7-8, the J call TRBJ1-6; maybe TRBD1 (6 bases). CDR3 size: 16 residues. CDR1 is SGHVS, CDR2 FQNEAQ, per germline. V was trimmed by 4 bases and J by 7 bases, leaving 17 bases between them. For the CDR3, the DNA is TGTGCCAGCAGCTACCAACTGGGACAACTAAATTCACCCCTCCACTTT. Translation gives CASSYQLGQLNSPLHF.

The J gene is TRBJ2-6, the V gene TRBV5-1, with TRBD1 as a possible D gene (5 bases). Germline V gene data show CDR1 as SGHRS and CDR2 as YFSETQ. V lost 4 bases to trimming and J lost 0 bases, with 14 bases between them. There are 17 residues in the CDR3. In DNA, the CDR3 is TGCGCCAGCAGCACCGCGGACATAACCTCTGGGGCCAACGTCCTGACTTTC. Translating gives CASSTADITSGANVLTF.

The V gene is TRBV7-2, the J gene TRBJ1-5; D gene unclear. V lost 2 bases and J 7 bases, leaving 15 bases between the germline ends. Germline CDR1 SGHTA, CDR2 FQGNSA. The CDR3 covers 15 residues. The CDR3 loop is CASSLIPVRGQPQHF. Here the CDR3 DNA reads TGTGCCAGCAGCTTAATCCCTGTGCGGGGACAGCCCCAGCATTTT.

The chain combines TRBV7-2 with TRBJ1-5; D is undetermined. The CDR3 spans 15 residues. Germline V gene sequence: CDR1 SGHTA, CDR2 FQGNSA. V was trimmed by 5 bases and J by 4 bases, leaving 15 bases between them. The chain's CDR3 is CASSPSRTTNQPQHF. CDR3 DNA sequence: TGTGCCAGCAGCCCCTCCAGGACTACGAATCAGCCCCAGCATTTT.

The V and J genes are TRBV28 and TRBJ2-7, with a weak D call TRBD2 (5 bases). In germline, CDR1 is MDHEN, CDR2 SYDVKM. V shed 4 bases and J shed 5 bases, with 18 bases lying between them. This CDR3 region has 15 residues. CDR3 DNA: TGTGCCAGCAGTTCCCCCGCGTCGGGGTCCAACGAGCAGTACTTC. Its protein is CASSSPASGSNEQYF.

This clone was seen only once. The V call is TRBV6-6, the J call TRBJ1-5; possible D gene TRBD1, 6 bases. The CDR3 is made up of 14 amino acids. Per the germline V gene, CDR1 is MNHNY and CDR2 is SVGAGI (reference sequence). The V and J ends lost 2 bases and 2 bases respectively, with 7 bases between them. The CDR3 DNA follows: TGTGCCAGCAGTTACCCAGGGGGCAATCAGCCCCAGCATTTT. It specifies CASSYPGGNQPQHF.

The chain recombines TRBV7-2 with TRBJ1-2, with D possibly TRBD1 on 6 matching bases. Trimming pared 1 base from V and 2 bases from J, leaving 8 bases between. Germline CDR1 and CDR2: SGHTA and FQGNSA. The CDR3 runs to 14 residues. The CDR3 protein is CASSLGRGNYGYTF. The CDR3 nucleotides are TGTGCCAGCAGCTTAGGAAGGGGGAACTATGGCTACACCTTC.

V gene TRBV7-9 combines with J gene TRBJ2-5; TRBD2 aligns across 9 bases. With V trimmed by 8 bases and J by 5 bases, 18 bases remained unmatched. CDR1 and CDR2 (germline): SEHNR, FQNEAQ (reference sequence). CDR3 length: 17 amino acids. The CDR3: CASSGSSGGDLSETQYF. DNA for the CDR3: TGTGCCAGCTCTGGAAGTAGCGGGGGAGATCTCTCGGAGACCCAGTACTTC.

V usage is TRBV11-2 and J usage is TRBJ1-4, with 8 bases lining up with TRBD1. CDR3 size: 14 residues. CDR1 and CDR2 (germline): SGHAT, FQNNGV. Losses at the gene ends were 4 bases for V and 4 bases for J; bases not matched to a gene: 2. The CDR3 bases are TGTGCCAGCAGCTACAGGGGGGTTAATGAAAAACTGTTTTTT. This encodes CASSYRGVNEKLFF.

This clone has just one count. This chain uses TRBV11-2 with TRBJ2-1; the match to TRBD2 covers 12 bases. V shed 5 bases and J 0 bases; nucleotides not matched to a gene: 8. Per germline, CDR1 SGHAT and CDR2 FQNNGV. CDR3 length: 18 residues. As DNA, the CDR3 is TGTGCCAGCAGCACACGGACTAGCGGGGCTATCTCCTACAATGAGCAGTTCTTC. Its translation is CASSTRTSGAISYNEQFF.

The chain couples TRBV6-8 to TRBJ2-7; D gene unclear. The V and J ends lost 7 bases and 1 base respectively, with 20 bases between them. The CDR3 is 16 residues long. Germline lookup yields CDR1 MNHGY and CDR2 SAAAGT. This chain's CDR3 is CASIFLGSVGSYEQYF. The CDR3 DNA reads as TGTGCCAGCATCTTCTTAGGTTCGGTGGGTTCCTACGAGCAGTACTTC.

This clone was counted once. The V and J genes are TRBV30 and TRBJ2-5; the match to TRBD2 covers 12 bases. With 3 bases clipped from V and 6 bases from J, the junction kept 8 bases outside the gene matches. CDR1 is GTSNPN, CDR2 SVGIG, per germline (reference sequence). The CDR3 length is 15 residues. The CDR3: CAWRTSGGPLKTQYF. DNA of the CDR3: TGTGCCTGGAGGACTAGCGGGGGCCCGTTAAAGACCCAGTACTTC.

The chain employs TRBV4-2 and TRBJ1-2; TRBD1 might be the D (5 bases). CDR3 length: 16 residues. The germline V gene encodes CDR1 LGHNA and CDR2 YNFKEQ. Trimming stripped 1 base from V and 4 bases from J, with 16 bases between. The CDR3 bases are TGTGCCAGCAGCCAAGCTTCCAGGGTTAAGAGCTATGGCTACACCTTC. Translating it yields CASSQASRVKSYGYTF.

The V and J genes are TRBV6-5 and TRBJ2-1, with a possible D match to TRBD1 (6 bases). The V end was cut by 0 bases, the J end by 14 bases, with 11 bases between. This CDR3 has 12 amino acids. Germline assignment: CDR1 MNHEY and CDR2 SVGAGI. The CDR3 region is CASSYSRQVEFF. CDR3 nucleotides: TGTGCCAGCAGTTACTCCCGACAGGTGGAGTTCTTC.

In this sample, this clone turned up once. V usage is TRBV5-1 and J usage is TRBJ2-2; 11 nucleotides agree with TRBD1. Trimming removed 4 bases from V and 7 bases from J; junction bases left unmatched: 6. CDR1 SGHRS and CDR2 YFSETQ come from the germline V gene. The CDR3 spans 15 residues. This CDR3 reads CASSRTGGESGELFF. CDR3 bases: TGCGCCAGCAGCCGGACAGGGGGCGAAAGCGGGGAGCTGTTTTTT.

The CDR3: CASSERSTGGLDTIYF. Written as DNA, the CDR3 is TGTGCCAGCAGCGAGAGATCGACAGGGGGCCTAGACACCATATATTTT. This chain uses TRBV9 with TRBJ1-3; 10 nucleotides agree with TRBD1. The length of the CDR3 is 16 residues. Germline CDR1 and CDR2: SGDLS and YYNGEE. Germline trimming cut 3 bases from V and 8 bases from J; bases unmatched to any gene: 11.

J is TRBJ2-7 and V is TRBV9; 8 bases fit TRBD1. J was trimmed by 5 bases and V by 3 bases; bases with no gene match: 4. The CDR3 totals 13 residues. Germline V gene lookup returns CDR1 SGDLS and CDR2 YYNGEE. The CDR3: CASSAMTGDEQYF. CDR3 DNA: TGTGCCAGCAGCGCCATGACAGGGGACGAGCAGTACTTC.